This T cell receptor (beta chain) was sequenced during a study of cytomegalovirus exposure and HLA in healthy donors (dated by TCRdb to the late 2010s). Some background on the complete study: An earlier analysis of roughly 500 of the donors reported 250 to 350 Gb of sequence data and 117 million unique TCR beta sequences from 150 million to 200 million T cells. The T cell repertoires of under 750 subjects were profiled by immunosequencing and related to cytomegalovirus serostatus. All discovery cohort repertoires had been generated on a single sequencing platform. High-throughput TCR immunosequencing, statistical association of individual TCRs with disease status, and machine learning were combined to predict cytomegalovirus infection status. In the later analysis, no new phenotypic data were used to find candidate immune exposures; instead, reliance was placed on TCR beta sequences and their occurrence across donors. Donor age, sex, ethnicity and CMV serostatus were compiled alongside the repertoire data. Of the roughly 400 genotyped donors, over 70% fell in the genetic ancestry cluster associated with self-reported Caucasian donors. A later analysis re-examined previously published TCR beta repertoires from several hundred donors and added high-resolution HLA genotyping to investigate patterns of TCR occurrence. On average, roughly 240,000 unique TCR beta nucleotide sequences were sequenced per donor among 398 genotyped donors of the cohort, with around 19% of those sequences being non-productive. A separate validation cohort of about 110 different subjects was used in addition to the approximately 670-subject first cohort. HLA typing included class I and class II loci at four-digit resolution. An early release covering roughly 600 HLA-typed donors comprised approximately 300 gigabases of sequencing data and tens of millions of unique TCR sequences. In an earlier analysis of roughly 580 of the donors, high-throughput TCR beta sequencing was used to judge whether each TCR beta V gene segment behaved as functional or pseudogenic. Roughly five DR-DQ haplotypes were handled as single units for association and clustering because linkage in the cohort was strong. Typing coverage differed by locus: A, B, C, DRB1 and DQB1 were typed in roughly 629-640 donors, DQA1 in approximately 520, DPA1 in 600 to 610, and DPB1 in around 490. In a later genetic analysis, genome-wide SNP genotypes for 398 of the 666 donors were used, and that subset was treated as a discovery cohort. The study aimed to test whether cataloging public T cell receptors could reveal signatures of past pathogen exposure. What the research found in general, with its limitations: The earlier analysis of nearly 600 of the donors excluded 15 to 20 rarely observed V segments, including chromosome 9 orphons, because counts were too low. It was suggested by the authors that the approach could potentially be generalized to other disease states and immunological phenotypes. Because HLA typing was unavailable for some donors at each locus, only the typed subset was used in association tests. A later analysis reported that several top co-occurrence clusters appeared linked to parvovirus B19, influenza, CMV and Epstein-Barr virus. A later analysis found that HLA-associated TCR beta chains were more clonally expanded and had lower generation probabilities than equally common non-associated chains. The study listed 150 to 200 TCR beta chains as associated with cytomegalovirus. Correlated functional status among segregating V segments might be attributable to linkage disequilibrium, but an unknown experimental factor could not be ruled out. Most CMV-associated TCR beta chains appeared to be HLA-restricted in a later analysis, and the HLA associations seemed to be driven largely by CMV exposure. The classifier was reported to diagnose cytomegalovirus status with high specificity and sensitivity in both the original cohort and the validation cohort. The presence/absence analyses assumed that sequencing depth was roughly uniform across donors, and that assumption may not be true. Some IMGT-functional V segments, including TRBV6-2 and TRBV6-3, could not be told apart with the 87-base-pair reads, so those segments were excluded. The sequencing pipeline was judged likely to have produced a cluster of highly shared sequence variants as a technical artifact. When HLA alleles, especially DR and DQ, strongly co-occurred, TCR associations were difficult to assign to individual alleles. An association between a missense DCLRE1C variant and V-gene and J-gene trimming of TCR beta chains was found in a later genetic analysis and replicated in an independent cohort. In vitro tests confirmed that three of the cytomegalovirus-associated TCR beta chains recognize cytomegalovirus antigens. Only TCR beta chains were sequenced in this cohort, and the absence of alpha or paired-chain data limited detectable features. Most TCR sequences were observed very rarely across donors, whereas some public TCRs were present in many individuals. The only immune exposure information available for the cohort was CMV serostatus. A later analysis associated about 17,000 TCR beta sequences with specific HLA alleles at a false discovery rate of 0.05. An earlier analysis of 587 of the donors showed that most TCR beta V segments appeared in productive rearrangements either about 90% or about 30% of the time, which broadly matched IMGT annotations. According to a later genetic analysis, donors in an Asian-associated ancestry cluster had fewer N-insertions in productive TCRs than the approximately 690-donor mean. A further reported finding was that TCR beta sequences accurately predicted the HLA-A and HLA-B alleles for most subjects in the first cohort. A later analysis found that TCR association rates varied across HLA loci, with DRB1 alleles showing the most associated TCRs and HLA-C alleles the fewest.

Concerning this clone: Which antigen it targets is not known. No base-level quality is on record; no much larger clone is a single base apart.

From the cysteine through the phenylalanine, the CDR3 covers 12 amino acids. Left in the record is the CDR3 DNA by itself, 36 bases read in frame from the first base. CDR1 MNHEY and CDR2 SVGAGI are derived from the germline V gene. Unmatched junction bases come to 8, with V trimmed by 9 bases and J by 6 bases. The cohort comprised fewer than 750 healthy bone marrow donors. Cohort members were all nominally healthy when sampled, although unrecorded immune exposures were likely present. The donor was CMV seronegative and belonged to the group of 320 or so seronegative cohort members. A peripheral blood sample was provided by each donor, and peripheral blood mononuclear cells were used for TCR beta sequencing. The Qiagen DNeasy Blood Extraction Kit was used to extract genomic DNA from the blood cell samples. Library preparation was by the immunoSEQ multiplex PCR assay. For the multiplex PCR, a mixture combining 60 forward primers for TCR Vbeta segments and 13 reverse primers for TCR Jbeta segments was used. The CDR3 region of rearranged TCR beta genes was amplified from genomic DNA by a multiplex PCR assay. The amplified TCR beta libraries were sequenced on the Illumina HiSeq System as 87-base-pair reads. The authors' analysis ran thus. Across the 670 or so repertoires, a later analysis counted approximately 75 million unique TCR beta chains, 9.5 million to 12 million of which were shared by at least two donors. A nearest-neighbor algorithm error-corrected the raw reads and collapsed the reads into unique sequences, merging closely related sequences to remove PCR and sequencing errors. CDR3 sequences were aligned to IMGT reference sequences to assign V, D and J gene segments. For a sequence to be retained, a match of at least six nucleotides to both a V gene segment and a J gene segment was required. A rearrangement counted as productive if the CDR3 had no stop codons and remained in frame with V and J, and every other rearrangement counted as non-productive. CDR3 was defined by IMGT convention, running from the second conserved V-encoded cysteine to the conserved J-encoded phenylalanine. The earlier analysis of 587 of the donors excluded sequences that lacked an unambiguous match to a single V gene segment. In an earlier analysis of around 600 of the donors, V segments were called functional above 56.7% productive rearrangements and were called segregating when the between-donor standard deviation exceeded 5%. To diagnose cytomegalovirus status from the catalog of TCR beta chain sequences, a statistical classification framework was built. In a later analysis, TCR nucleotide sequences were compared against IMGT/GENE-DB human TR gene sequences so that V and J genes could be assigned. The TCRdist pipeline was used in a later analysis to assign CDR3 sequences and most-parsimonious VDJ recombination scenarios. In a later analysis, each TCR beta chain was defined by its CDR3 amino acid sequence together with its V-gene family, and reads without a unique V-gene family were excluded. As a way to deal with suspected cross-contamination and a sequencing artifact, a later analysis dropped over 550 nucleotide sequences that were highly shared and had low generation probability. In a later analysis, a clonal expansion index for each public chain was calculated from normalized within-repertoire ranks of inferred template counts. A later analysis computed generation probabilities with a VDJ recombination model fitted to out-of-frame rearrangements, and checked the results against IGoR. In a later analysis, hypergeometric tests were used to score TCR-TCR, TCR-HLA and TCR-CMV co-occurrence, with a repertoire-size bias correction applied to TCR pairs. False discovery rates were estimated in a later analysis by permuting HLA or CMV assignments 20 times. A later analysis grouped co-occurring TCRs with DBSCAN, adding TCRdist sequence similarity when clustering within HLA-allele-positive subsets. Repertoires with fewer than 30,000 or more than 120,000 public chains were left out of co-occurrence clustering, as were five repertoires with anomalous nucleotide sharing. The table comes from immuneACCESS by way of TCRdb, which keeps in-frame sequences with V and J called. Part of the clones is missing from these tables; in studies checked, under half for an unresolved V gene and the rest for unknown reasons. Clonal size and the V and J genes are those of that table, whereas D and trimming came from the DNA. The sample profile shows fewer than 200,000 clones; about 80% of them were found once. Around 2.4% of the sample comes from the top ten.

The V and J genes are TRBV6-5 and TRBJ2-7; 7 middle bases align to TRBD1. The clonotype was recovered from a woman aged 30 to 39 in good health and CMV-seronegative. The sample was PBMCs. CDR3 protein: CASASDRVEQYF. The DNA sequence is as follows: TGTGCCAGTGCGTCCGACAGGGTCGAGCAGTACTTC.